The 15 T cell receptor beta chains in this list originate from one sample, sequenced in a study of blood T cell repertoires in COVID-19. Sequencing used immunoSEQ multiplex PCR; TCRdb keeps in-frame clones, though not all of them. The profile shows over 50,000 clones, roughly 72% of them singletons. The sequenced sample was peripheral blood. The receptors here all came from a woman aged 70-85 years with COVID-19, enrolled during active disease.

The rearrangement uses TRBV29-1 and TRBJ1-3, with 8 bases that match TRBD1. V lost 1 base, J lost 5 bases, and 7 bases stayed unmatched. Germline loops: CDR1 SQVTM, CDR2 ANQGSEA. The CDR3 has 15 amino acids. The CDR3 DNA follows: TGCAGCGTTGAAGCCCGACAGGGGACGAGAAACACCATATATTTT. It yields the protein CSVEARQGTRNTIYF. The full variable domain, in which reference TRBV29-1 and TRBJ1-3 provide the parts outside the CDR3, is SAVISQKPSRDICQRGTSLTIQCQVDSQVTMMFWYRQQPGQSLTLIATANQGSEATYESGFVIDKFPISRPNLTFSTLTVSNMSPEDSSIYLCSVEARQGTRNTIYFGEGSWLTVV.

The sample holds one count of this clone. V and J are TRBV6-6 and TRBJ1-3; D uncertain. The CDR3 extends over 15 amino acids. Trimming removed 4 bases at V and 0 bases at J, with 10 bases between. Germline V gives CDR1 MNHNY, CDR2 SVGAGI (reference sequence). The CDR3 protein is CASSSPTSSGNTIYF. In nucleotides, the CDR3 is TGTGCCAGCAGTTCCCCGACAAGCTCTGGAAACACCATATATTTT.

The chain uses TRBV4-3 and TRBJ2-7; the D gene is possibly TRBD1 (6 bases). This CDR3 contains 15 residues. With 0 bases removed from V and 6 bases from J, the gap between germline ends came to 15 bases. Germline assignment: CDR1 LGHNA and CDR2 YSLEER. The chain's CDR3 is CASSQDGKGGVEQYV. The DNA of the CDR3 is TGCGCCAGCAGCCAAGATGGGAAAGGGGGAGTCGAGCAGTACGTC.

The genes are TRBV2 and TRBJ1-5, with 7 bases aligning to TRBD1. This CDR3 has 14 residues. Germline V CDR1 and CDR2: SNHLY, FYNNEI. Losses at the gene ends were 5 bases for V and 1 base for J; bases not matched to a gene: 2. CDR3 nucleotides: TGTGCCAGCAGTAAGACAGGGAGCAATCAGCCCCAGCATTTT. Residues: CASSKTGSNQPQHF.

CDR3 protein: CASSPPGTGNEKLFF. CDR3 nucleotides: TGTGCCAGCTCACCACCCGGGACAGGCAATGAAAAACTGTTTTTT. The genes are TRBV18 and TRBJ1-4; 8 bases match TRBD1. The CDR3 is 15 residues long. Germline values: CDR1 KGHSH, CDR2 LQKENI. With 0 bases clipped from V and 5 bases from J, the junction kept 2 bases outside the gene matches. The whole variable domain, filled in from reference TRBV18 and TRBJ1-4, reads NAGVMQNPRHLVRRRGQEARLRCSPMKGHSHVYWYRQLPEEGLKFMVYLQKENIIDESGMPKERFSAEFPKEGPSILRIQQVVRGDSAAYFCASSPPGTGNEKLFFGSGTQLSVL.

The chain links TRBV6-5 to TRBJ1-5; 10 nucleotides line up with TRBD1. V trimming: 6 bases; J trimming: 6 bases; junction bases outside the gene matches: 8. This CDR3 has 15 residues. Per germline, CDR1 MNHEY and CDR2 SVGAGI. Here the CDR3 DNA reads TGTGCCAGCAGGGCGTCGGGACAGGGGTCTCAGCCCCAGCATTTT. This translates into CASRASGQGSQPQHF.

This sequence joins TRBV7-9 and TRBJ2-3, with TRBD2 matching over 8 bases. This CDR3 has 15 amino acids. The V segment lost 1 base and the J segment 4 bases; nucleotides outside the gene matches: 4. Germline assignment: CDR1 SEHNR and CDR2 FQNEAQ (reference sequence). The CDR3 region has the DNA TGTGCCAGCAGCTTAGTTAGCGGGAAGGCAGATACGCAGTATTTT. Residues: CASSLVSGKADTQYF.

V gene TRBV4-1 combines with J gene TRBJ2-2, with a weak D call TRBD1 (5 bases). Trimming left V 3 bases short and J 4 bases short, with 15 bases between. The CDR3 runs to 16 residues. Per germline, CDR1 MGHRA and CDR2 YSYEKL. CDR3 residues: CASSHPAGHTTGELFF. The DNA of the CDR3 is TGCGCCAGCAGCCATCCCGCAGGACACACCACCGGGGAGCTGTTTTTT.

CDR3 region: CSVDGASTDTQYF. CDR3 coding DNA: TGCAGCGTTGATGGGGCGAGCACAGATACGCAGTATTTT. The V gene is TRBV29-1, the J gene TRBJ2-3; weak D call: TRBD1 (5 bases). CDR3 length: 13 amino acids. V lost 3 bases and J 0 bases, leaving 7 bases between the germline ends. The germline gives CDR1 SQVTM, CDR2 ANQGSEA.

The rearrangement uses TRBV5-1 and TRBJ2-5, with 7 bases fitting TRBD1. Germline V gene lookup returns CDR1 SGHRS and CDR2 YFSETQ. CDR3 length equals 14 residues. V shed 4 bases and J 2 bases; nucleotides not matched to a gene: 5. The CDR3 here is CASSPLGQQETQYF. DNA for the CDR3: TGCGCCAGCAGCCCATTGGGACAGCAAGAGACCCAGTACTTC. Together with reference TRBV5-1 and TRBJ2-5, the CDR3 gives the full variable domain: KAGVTQTPRYLIKTRGQQVTLSCSPISGHRSVSWYQQTPGQGLQFLFEYFSETQRNKGNFPGRFSGRQFSNSRSEMNVSTLELGDSALYLCASSPLGQQETQYFGPGTRLLVL.

The gene calls are TRBV19 and TRBJ1-2; 7 positions match TRBD1. Trimming at V came to 4 bases and at J to 3 bases, leaving 8 bases not matched to a gene. Looked up from germline, CDR1 is LNHDA and CDR2 is SQIVND (reference sequence). The CDR3 sequence is 15 residues long. CDR3 sequence reads: CASSTPITGDYGYTF. In DNA form, the CDR3 reads TGTGCCAGTAGTACCCCTATCACAGGGGACTATGGCTACACCTTC.

This rearrangement joins TRBV6-2 or TRBV6-3 to TRBJ2-1; 7 nucleotides line up with TRBD2. CDR1 is MNHEY, CDR2 SVGEGT, per germline. The length of the CDR3 is 15 residues. Trimming at V came to 2 bases and at J to 8 bases, leaving 9 bases not matched to a gene. CDR3 loop: CASSYGGGRYDEQFF. In DNA form, the CDR3 reads TGTGCCAGCAGTTACGGCGGGGGTCGCTATGATGAGCAGTTCTTC.

CDR3 in amino acids: CASSPGSLYTEAFF. In nucleotides, the CDR3 is TGCGCCAGCAGCCCTGGGAGCTTATACACTGAAGCTTTCTTT. J is TRBJ1-1 and V is TRBV4-1, with D unclear. Germline CDR1 MGHRA, CDR2 YSYEKL. This CDR3 has 14 amino acids. V shed 4 bases and J shed 3 bases, with 12 bases lying between them.

This clone was counted only a few times. This chain uses TRBV19 with TRBJ2-1; 9 bases are shared with TRBD1. The CDR3 sequence is 15 residues long. Germline V gives CDR1 LNHDA, CDR2 SQIVND (reference sequence). V dropped 6 bases and J dropped 3; count of bases not matched to a gene: 6. The CDR3 DNA follows: TGTGCCAGTAGCCCCGGGACAGGGAGCTACAATGAGCAGTTCTTC. This translates into CASSPGTGSYNEQFF.

The chain has TRBV7-6 and TRBJ2-5; 8 bases are a match to TRBD1. The CDR3 consists of 16 residues. Germline V gene lookup returns CDR1 SGHVS and CDR2 FNYEAQ. Losses at the gene ends were 5 bases for V and 1 base for J; bases not matched to a gene: 9. CDR3 residues: CASSPRQGSVQETQYF. CDR3 in DNA: TGTGCCAGCAGCCCGAGACAGGGGTCCGTCCAAGAGACCCAGTACTTC.